The clone carrying this T cell receptor beta chain came up a few times. Antigen unknown. This entry belongs to a study of yellow fever vaccine responses in identical twins. Trimming shortened V by 4 bases and J by 2 bases, and 20 bases separated the two germline ends. There are 17 residues in the CDR3. Germline V gene sequence: CDR1 SGHRS, CDR2 YFSETQ. In TCRdb, the RT-PCR reads were re-called with MiXCR into one record per CDR3 protein. Seen here are about 9,600 distinct CDR3 sequences, less than 85% observed once, and the top ten hold over 2%. Study observations and caveats: Twins' vaccine T cell responses reportedly seemed partly convergent and partly personalized.

The sample here was T cells from blood (PBMCs), unsorted or a sorted subset (not recorded which), taken before or after yellow fever vaccination (not recorded which). This receptor was obtained from a woman under 30 who received the yellow fever vaccine. The chain recombines TRBV5-1 with TRBJ2-3, with D possibly TRBD1 on 6 matching bases. CDR3 bases: TGCGCCAGCAGCCCTTCCCCGACAGGATTCCTCACAGATACGCAGTATTTT. This encodes CASSPSPTGFLTDTQYF. Combining the CDR3 with reference TRBV5-1 and TRBJ2-3 gives the whole variable domain KAGVTQTPRYLIKTRGQQVTLSCSPISGHRSVSWYQQTPGQGLQFLFEYFSETQRNKGNFPGRFSGRQFSNSRSEMNVSTLELGDSALYLCASSPSPTGFLTDTQYFGPGTRLTVL.